These T cell receptor beta chains were read from a single sample in a study of OX40 agonist ivuxolimab in advanced cancers. Sequencing used immunoSEQ multiplex PCR; TCRdb keeps in-frame clones, though not all of them. The repertoire holds approximately 79,000 clones, roughly 90% seen once, with about 8.6% in the top ten. The material was CD4+ or CD8+ T cells sorted from blood, obtained in a trial of the OX40 agonist ivuxolimab. Receptor source: an adult with an advanced solid tumor such as melanoma, head and neck, liver or kidney cancer. CDR3s include the opening cysteine and the closing phenylalanine or tryptophan. The D gene is left open where the match is weak. Size values are once, few and many counts, or a class for expanded clones, and some rows have none.

d_call: TRBD1; j_call: TRBJ1-5; clone_size: -; v_call: TRBV27; cdr3_nt: TGTGCCAGCAGTACCCGGCCAGGGGGTGGGGGCAATCAGCCCCAGCATTTT; cdr3_aa: CASSTRPGGGGNQPQHF
d_call: TRBD1; j_call: TRBJ1-2; clone_size: -; v_call: TRBV27; cdr3_nt: TGTGCCAGCAGTTTAGCAGGGGGCGCAGGCTACACCTTC; cdr3_aa: CASSLAGGAGYTF
d_call: -; j_call: TRBJ2-7; clone_size: -; v_call: TRBV5-4; cdr3_nt: TGTGCCAGCAGCTTAGCCTGGGGGGATCTCTACGAGCAGTACTTC; cdr3_aa: CASSLAWGDLYEQYF
d_call: TRBD1; j_call: TRBJ1-2; clone_size: -; v_call: TRBV10-1; cdr3_nt: TGCGCCAGCAGTGAGGTGGACAGGGGAGTACGTTGGGTCACCTTC; cdr3_aa: CASSEVDRGVRWVTF
d_call: TRBD1; j_call: TRBJ1-5; clone_size: -; v_call: TRBV7-9; cdr3_nt: TGTGCCAGCAGCTTAGGGACAGGGCGGAATCAGCCCCAGCATTTT; cdr3_aa: CASSLGTGRNQPQHF
d_call: -; j_call: TRBJ1-5; clone_size: -; v_call: TRBV4-1; cdr3_nt: TGCGCCAGCAGCCAAGATCCCAGCTATAGCAATCAGCCCCAGCATTTT; cdr3_aa: CASSQDPSYSNQPQHF
d_call: -; j_call: TRBJ2-7; clone_size: -; v_call: TRBV5-1; cdr3_nt: TGCGCCAGCAGCCAAGGGGGTTCCTACGAGCAGTACTTC; cdr3_aa: CASSQGGSYEQYF
d_call: -; j_call: TRBJ1-6; clone_size: -; v_call: TRBV11-2; cdr3_nt: TGTGCCAGCAGGTCTGGAGACTCATCGAATTCACCCCTCCACTTT; cdr3_aa: CASRSGDSSNSPLHF
d_call: TRBD2; j_call: TRBJ2-2; clone_size: -; v_call: TRBV7-9; cdr3_nt: TGTGCCAGCAGCTTAGGGACTAGCGGGGGGCCCGCCGGGGAGCTGTTTTTT; cdr3_aa: CASSLGTSGGPAGELFF
d_call: -; j_call: TRBJ1-2; clone_size: -; v_call: TRBV6-5; cdr3_nt: TGTGCCGTCCGGGACTCGGCTGACTATGGCTACACCTTC; cdr3_aa: CAVRDSADYGYTF
d_call: -; j_call: TRBJ1-1; clone_size: -; v_call: TRBV6-5; cdr3_nt: TGTGCCAGCTCCGATATGAACACTGAAGCTTTCTTT; cdr3_aa: CASSDMNTEAFF
d_call: -; j_call: TRBJ1-2; clone_size: -; v_call: TRBV18; cdr3_nt: TGTGCCAGCTCCCCCGACGGGGACCTCTATGGCTACACCTTC; cdr3_aa: CASSPDGDLYGYTF
d_call: -; j_call: TRBJ1-1; clone_size: -; v_call: TRBV29-1; cdr3_nt: TGCAGCGTTAGGGAGAACACTGAAGCTTTCTTT; cdr3_aa: CSVRENTEAFF
d_call: -; j_call: TRBJ1-5; clone_size: -; v_call: TRBV7-6; cdr3_nt: TGTGCCAGCAGCTCCGGACCAGGCTCCTTCAATCAGCCCCAGCATTTT; cdr3_aa: CASSSGPGSFNQPQHF
d_call: -; j_call: TRBJ2-7; clone_size: -; v_call: TRBV5-5; cdr3_nt: TGTGCCAGCAGCTGGGGACAAGCATACGAGCAGTACTTC; cdr3_aa: CASSWGQAYEQYF
d_call: -; j_call: TRBJ2-4; clone_size: -; v_call: TRBV19; cdr3_nt: TGTGCCAGTACCATCGAGGACGGTCAAAACATTCAGTACTTC; cdr3_aa: CASTIEDGQNIQYF
d_call: -; j_call: TRBJ1-2; clone_size: -; v_call: TRBV5-6; cdr3_nt: TGTGCCAGCAGCTTAGAGATCCCTTGGGGGCTCTATGGCTACACCTTC; cdr3_aa: CASSLEIPWGLYGYTF
d_call: -; j_call: TRBJ1-1; clone_size: few; v_call: TRBV7-2; cdr3_nt: TGTGCCAGCAGCCCGTGGGACGGGAACACTGAAGCTTTCTTT; cdr3_aa: CASSPWDGNTEAFF
d_call: -; j_call: TRBJ2-7; clone_size: -; v_call: TRBV5-8; cdr3_nt: TGTGCCAGCAGCTTGGTGGGGCCGGGGGCTGACGTCTCCTACGAGCAGTACTTC; cdr3_aa: CASSLVGPGADVSYEQYF
d_call: TRBD2; j_call: TRBJ2-1; clone_size: -; v_call: TRBV11-3; cdr3_nt: TGTGCCAGCAGCCCCTACGGGACTAGCGGGGACTACAATGAGCAGTTCTTC; cdr3_aa: CASSPYGTSGDYNEQFF
d_call: -; j_call: TRBJ1-2; clone_size: -; v_call: TRBV11-2; cdr3_nt: TGTGCCAGCAGCTTAGGAGGGAGTGGCTACACCTTC; cdr3_aa: CASSLGGSGYTF
d_call: -; j_call: TRBJ2-1; clone_size: -; v_call: TRBV13; cdr3_nt: TGTGCCAGCAGCTTCGGGACCTACAATGAGCAGTTCTTC; cdr3_aa: CASSFGTYNEQFF
d_call: -; j_call: TRBJ2-7; clone_size: -; v_call: TRBV4-1; cdr3_nt: TGCGCCAGCAGCCAAGTTAAAGGGTACTACGAGCAGTACTTC; cdr3_aa: CASSQVKGYYEQYF
d_call: TRBD1; j_call: TRBJ2-2; clone_size: once; v_call: TRBV13; cdr3_nt: TGTGCCAGCAGGTGGACAGGTGGGGAGCTGTTTTTT; cdr3_aa: CASRWTGGELFF
d_call: TRBD1; j_call: TRBJ1-1; clone_size: -; v_call: TRBV27; cdr3_nt: TGTGCCAGCAGGACAGGGGGAACTGAAGCTTTCTTT; cdr3_aa: CASRTGGTEAFF
d_call: -; j_call: TRBJ1-6; clone_size: -; v_call: TRBV4-3; cdr3_nt: TGCGCCAGCAGCCAAGAGGACTCCCAACTGTATAATTCACCCCTCCACTTT; cdr3_aa: CASSQEDSQLYNSPLHF
d_call: -; j_call: TRBJ2-3; clone_size: once; v_call: TRBV7-2; cdr3_nt: TGTGCCAGCAGCTTAGTGACAGCCGATACGCAGTATTTT; cdr3_aa: CASSLVTADTQYF
d_call: TRBD1; j_call: TRBJ1-6; clone_size: many; v_call: TRBV19; cdr3_nt: TGTGCCAGTAGTATCCCCTCCGGAGACAGGGGAAATTCACCCCTCCACTTT; cdr3_aa: CASSIPSGDRGNSPLHF
d_call: -; j_call: TRBJ1-1; clone_size: -; v_call: TRBV19; cdr3_nt: TGTGCCACCAGTTCCGGGGGGTGGACTGAAGCTTTCTTT; cdr3_aa: CATSSGGWTEAFF
d_call: -; j_call: TRBJ2-3; clone_size: -; v_call: TRBV5-1; cdr3_nt: TGCGCCAGCAGCCCGGCGTGGGATACGCAGTATTTT; cdr3_aa: CASSPAWDTQYF
d_call: -; j_call: TRBJ2-1; clone_size: -; v_call: TRBV9; cdr3_nt: TGTGCCAGCAGCGCAGGGGTAGGTGAGCAGTTCTTC; cdr3_aa: CASSAGVGEQFF
d_call: -; j_call: TRBJ2-7; clone_size: -; v_call: TRBV7-6; cdr3_nt: TGTGCCAGCAGCTTACAGGGATTCTACGAGCAGTACTTC; cdr3_aa: CASSLQGFYEQYF
d_call: TRBD1; j_call: TRBJ2-5; clone_size: -; v_call: TRBV7-2; cdr3_nt: TGTGCCAGCAGCTCCCGGGACAGGGTGGAGACCCAGTACTTC; cdr3_aa: CASSSRDRVETQYF
d_call: TRBD1; j_call: TRBJ1-5; clone_size: -; v_call: TRBV27; cdr3_nt: TGTGCCAGCAGTTTATGGGACAGGCCCCGACCGTCGGGTCAGCCCCAGCATTTT; cdr3_aa: CASSLWDRPRPSGQPQHF
d_call: -; j_call: TRBJ1-2; clone_size: -; v_call: TRBV4-3; cdr3_nt: TGCGCCAGCAGCCAAGATTCGGGCTTCGGCTATGGCTACACCTTC; cdr3_aa: CASSQDSGFGYGYTF
d_call: -; j_call: TRBJ1-3; clone_size: -; v_call: TRBV11-2; cdr3_nt: TGTGCCAGCAGCTTAGACCTAACCATATATTTT; cdr3_aa: CASSLDLTIYF
d_call: TRBD1; j_call: TRBJ2-2; clone_size: -; v_call: TRBV7-2; cdr3_nt: TGTGCCAGCAGCCCCGGGCCCGGGACAGGGCCCACCGGGGAGCTGTTTTTT; cdr3_aa: CASSPGPGTGPTGELFF
d_call: -; j_call: TRBJ1-5; clone_size: -; v_call: TRBV5-6; cdr3_nt: TGTGCCAGCAGCTTGGGGGTGGCTCAGCCCCAGCATTTT; cdr3_aa: CASSLGVAQPQHF
d_call: -; j_call: TRBJ1-1; clone_size: few; v_call: TRBV2; cdr3_nt: TGTGCCAGCACCCTAAACACTGAAGCTTTCTTT; cdr3_aa: CASTLNTEAFF
d_call: -; j_call: TRBJ1-5; clone_size: -; v_call: TRBV6-6; cdr3_nt: TGTGCCAGCAGCAAGGACGGTTATAGCAATCAGCCCCAGCATTTT; cdr3_aa: CASSKDGYSNQPQHF
d_call: -; j_call: TRBJ2-7; clone_size: -; v_call: TRBV27; cdr3_nt: TGTGCCAGCAGTTTAGAGCAGTCCTACGAGCAGTACTTC; cdr3_aa: CASSLEQSYEQYF
d_call: -; j_call: TRBJ1-3; clone_size: -; v_call: TRBV10-2; cdr3_nt: TGCGCCAGCATGGAGGGGAGCTCTGGAAACACCATATATTTT; cdr3_aa: CASMEGSSGNTIYF
d_call: -; j_call: TRBJ1-2; clone_size: -; v_call: TRBV19; cdr3_nt: TGTGCCAGTAGTATTGGTGGGATAAACTATGGCTACACCTTC; cdr3_aa: CASSIGGINYGYTF
d_call: -; j_call: TRBJ1-1; clone_size: -; v_call: TRBV13; cdr3_nt: TGTGCCAGCAGCTTAGGCGGGCACGACACTGAAGCTTTCTTT; cdr3_aa: CASSLGGHDTEAFF
d_call: -; j_call: TRBJ2-3; clone_size: -; v_call: TRBV9; cdr3_nt: TGTGCCAGCAGCGAAGGGGGTTCAGATACGCAGTATTTT; cdr3_aa: CASSEGGSDTQYF
d_call: -; j_call: TRBJ1-2; clone_size: -; v_call: TRBV7-2; cdr3_nt: TGTGCCAGCAGATCCACCGTCTATGGCTACACCTTC; cdr3_aa: CASRSTVYGYTF
d_call: TRBD1; j_call: TRBJ1-2; clone_size: -; v_call: TRBV9; cdr3_nt: TGTGCCAGCAGCGGTGGGGGACAGCCTTATGGCTACACCTTC; cdr3_aa: CASSGGGQPYGYTF
d_call: -; j_call: TRBJ2-1; clone_size: -; v_call: TRBV28; cdr3_nt: TGTGCCAGCAGCAGTGATGGGGCCGGGCCCTACAATGAGCAGTTCTTC; cdr3_aa: CASSSDGAGPYNEQFF
d_call: TRBD1; j_call: TRBJ1-2; clone_size: -; v_call: TRBV11-2; cdr3_nt: TGTGCCAGCAGCCCAAATCCTGACAGGGGGCGAGACTATGGCTACACCTTC; cdr3_aa: CASSPNPDRGRDYGYTF